This entry features one T cell receptor (beta chain) sequence. Antigen: not known. The CDR3 has 14 amino acids. The junction had 8 bases not matched to a gene; V was cut back by 5 bases and J by 6 bases. Germline-derived CDR1 and CDR2 are SEHNR and FQNEAQ (reference sequence). This entry belongs to a study of cytomegalovirus exposure and HLA in healthy donors. Notes on the study in general: Follow-up analysis found HLA locus-dependent TCR association rates, highest for DRB1 and lowest for HLA-C.

Primers: 60 Vbeta forward and 13 Jbeta reverse. Source study methods: Roughly 83 million unique TCR beta chains, 10 million to 13 million of them shared, were counted by a later analysis. Assay used: immunoSEQ multiplex PCR; TCRdb lists only in-frame clones, some missing. V, J and clone size were drawn from that table, and D and trimming were deduced from the DNA. This repertoire shows approximately 70,000 clones, around 72% found once; its top ten account for about 12%. The specimen was PBMCs. The TCR was taken from a woman in her thirties or forties in good health and CMV-seropositive. This rearrangement joins TRBV7-9 to TRBJ2-7; TRBD2 aligns across 9 bases. CDR3 sequence: CASSLQRGALEQYF. The CDR3 DNA is TGTGCCAGCAGCCTGCAGCGGGGGGCCCTCGAGCAGTACTTC.